The 25 T cell receptor beta chains in this list originate from one sample, sequenced in a study of blood T cell repertoires in COVID-19. The protocol was immunoSEQ multiplex PCR, while the TCRdb copy is restricted to in-frame clones and leaves out a portion. The sample lists 250,000 to 300,000 clones, roughly 88% occurring once. Sequenced input: peripheral blood. The receptor set was obtained from a woman aged 70-85 years with COVID-19, enrolled during active disease.

The chain couples TRBV28 to TRBJ1-5; D uncertain. Germline V gene data show CDR1 as MDHEN and CDR2 as SYDVKM. The germline V and J ends were trimmed by 8 bases and 0 bases, with 8 bases remaining between them. The CDR3 runs to 13 residues. CDR3 region: CASERYSNQPQHF. CDR3 DNA: TGTGCCAGCGAGAGGTATAGCAATCAGCCCCAGCATTTT.

V usage is TRBV6-5 and J usage is TRBJ2-7, with D perhaps matching TRBD2 (5 bases). Trimming cost V 0 bases and J 2 bases, with 11 bases left between them. Germline CDR1 MNHEY, CDR2 SVGAGI. The CDR3 loop spans 15 amino acids. DNA of the CDR3: TGTGCCAGCAGTTACTCCTGGACGGGAACCTACGAGCAGTACTTC. It translates to CASSYSWTGTYEQYF.

The gene calls are TRBV30 and TRBJ1-4, with 11 bases identical to TRBD1. Trimming cost V 5 bases and J 7 bases; bases outside gene matches: 6. Germline CDR1 reads GTSNPN; CDR2 reads SVGIG (reference sequence). The CDR3 spans 14 residues. The CDR3 region has the DNA TGTGCCTGGGGACCCGGGACAGGGGGTGAAAAACTGTTTTTT. This translates into CAWGPGTGGEKLFF.

The rearrangement joins TRBV15 to TRBJ2-7; 8 nucleotides agree with TRBD2. This CDR3 spans 16 amino acids. Germline-derived CDR1 and CDR2 are LNHNV and YYDKDF (reference sequence). V trimming: 2 bases; J trimming: 9 bases; junction bases outside the gene matches: 15. CDR3 in amino acids: CATSRTSGSIIYGQYF. CDR3 in DNA: TGTGCCACCAGCAGAACCAGCGGGAGTATCATCTATGGGCAGTACTTC.

This chain connects TRBV19 to TRBJ2-7; D may be TRBD2 (6 bases). V was pared by 6 bases and J by 7 bases, with 16 bases between. Germline lookup yields CDR1 LNHDA and CDR2 SQIVND (reference sequence). CDR3 size: 13 residues. In DNA, the CDR3 is TGTGCCAGTAGCGGCGGGACGAGTGGGGAGCAGTACTTC. Translating gives CASSGGTSGEQYF.

This clone was found once. The chain couples TRBV11-3 to TRBJ2-1; 7 nucleotides match TRBD2. This CDR3 has 15 amino acids. The germline V gene encodes CDR1 SGHNT and CDR2 YENEEA. Losses at the gene ends were 1 base for V and 8 bases for J; bases not matched to a gene: 8. The DNA of the CDR3 is TGTGCCAGCAGCTTAGGGGTGTACCGGGAGGATGAGCAGTTCTTC. Translating gives CASSLGVYREDEQFF.

This chain connects TRBV7-9 to TRBJ2-7; TRBD2 matches at 9 bases. The CDR3 covers 17 residues. Trimming at V came to 5 bases and at J to 4 bases, leaving 15 bases not matched to a gene. Germline V gene lookup returns CDR1 SEHNR and CDR2 FQNEAQ (reference sequence). CDR3 amino acids: CASSPGASREGRYEQYF. The CDR3 DNA reads TGTGCCAGCAGCCCAGGGGCCTCGCGGGAGGGCCGATACGAGCAGTACTTC.

The V gene is TRBV3-1 (or the pseudogene TRBV3-2), the J gene TRBJ2-7, with 7 bases matching TRBD2. Trimming took 3 bases from V and 3 from J; bases not matched to a gene: 2. The V gene's germline CDR1 is LGHDT and CDR2 YNNKEL (reference sequence). The length of the CDR3 is 13 residues. The CDR3 region is CASSQRGNYEQYF. The CDR3 DNA is TGTGCCAGCAGCCAGCGGGGGAACTACGAGCAGTACTTC.

The chain links TRBV3-1 (or the pseudogene TRBV3-2) to TRBJ2-1; 9 nucleotides match TRBD2. Germline-derived CDR1 and CDR2 are LGHDT and YNNKEL (reference sequence). The CDR3 runs 14 residues. The trim removed 1 base at V and 7 bases at J, leaving 2 bases unmatched. The CDR3 DNA is TGTGCCAGCAGCCAAGCGCTAGCGGGGAATGAGCAGTTCTTC. Translation: CASSQALAGNEQFF.

CDR3 coding DNA: TGTGCCAGCAGACTAGAAAGCAATCAGCCCCAGCATTTT. Protein sequence: CASRLESNQPQHF. J is TRBJ1-5 and V is TRBV12-3 or TRBV12-4; D is undetermined. The CDR3 totals 13 residues. The V gene lost 6 bases and the J gene lost 1 base, with 7 bases spanning the gap.

As DNA, the CDR3 is TGTGCCAGTACCGCGGCGGGACGGCTCTATGGCTACACCTTC. Amino acid sequence: CASTAAGRLYGYTF. The chain is built from TRBV19 and TRBJ1-2; D is perhaps TRBD1 (5 bases). The CDR3 covers 14 residues. CDR1 is LNHDA and CDR2 is SQIVND in the germline V gene (reference sequence). V lost 7 bases, J lost 4 bases, and 16 bases lay in between.

The chain employs TRBV14 and TRBJ2-7; possibly TRBD1 for D (6 bases). V lost 6 bases and J lost 5, with 14 bases in between. The CDR3 runs 13 residues. Germline V gene lookup returns CDR1 SGHDN and CDR2 FVKESK. This chain's CDR3 is CASRAAGVNEQYF. The CDR3 coding sequence is TGTGCCAGCAGGGCGGCAGGGGTAAACGAGCAGTACTTC.

Worth noting for this clone: Other DNA sequences of this sample code for an identical CDR3. V and J are TRBV2 and TRBJ2-1; 12 bases fit TRBD1. CDR3 length: 15 amino acids. V dropped 6 bases and J dropped 4; count of bases not matched to a gene: 4. Looked up from germline, CDR1 is SNHLY and CDR2 is FYNNEI. CDR3 in amino acids: CASRGTGGAYNEQFF. DNA of the CDR3: TGTGCCAGCAGGGGGACAGGGGGCGCATACAATGAGCAGTTCTTC.

V is TRBV27 and J is TRBJ2-1; D gene unclear. The V end was cut by 6 bases, the J end by 6 bases, with 12 bases between. Germline values: CDR1 MNHEY, CDR2 SMNVEV (reference sequence). The CDR3 totals 13 residues. The CDR3 DNA is TGTGCCAGCAGAAGAGTTTCACTCAATGAGCAGTTCTTC. It is translated as CASRRVSLNEQFF.

The chain recombines TRBV28 with TRBJ1-5, with D unclear. The CDR3 is 15 amino acids. The V end was cut by 4 bases, the J end by 6 bases, with 16 bases between. CDR1 and CDR2 from the germline V gene are MDHEN and SYDVKM. For the CDR3, the DNA is TGTGCCAGCAGTTCCCGGTGGCGGGCGCTTCAGCCCCAGCATTTT. Translation: CASSSRWRALQPQHF. Using reference TRBV28 and TRBJ1-5 for the parts outside the CDR3, the full variable domain is DVKVTQSSRYLVKRTGEKVFLECVQDMDHENMFWYRQDPGLGLRLIYFSYDVKMKEKGDIPEGYSVSREKKERFSLILESASTNQTSMYLCASSSRWRALQPQHFGDGTRLSIL.

This chain connects TRBV27 to TRBJ1-2, with 10 bases that match TRBD1. Germline V gives CDR1 MNHEY, CDR2 SMNVEV (reference sequence). The CDR3 contains 17 residues. The J segment lost 0 bases and the V segment lost 0 bases, leaving 4 bases of the junction unmatched. The CDR3 DNA reads TGTGCCAGCAGTTTATCAGGACAGGGGGGAGCTAACTATGGCTACACCTTC. It codes for CASSLSGQGGANYGYTF.

This sequence joins TRBV5-6 and TRBJ1-1; D is perhaps TRBD1 (6 bases). Looked up from germline, CDR1 is SGHDT and CDR2 is YYEEEE. CDR3 length: 17 residues. Trimming took off 4 bases at V and 4 bases at J, with 23 bases between the two ends. CDR3 sequence: CASSPVFWGHLPTEAFF. CDR3 bases: TGTGCCAGCAGCCCTGTGTTTTGGGGACACTTACCCACTGAAGCTTTCTTT.

The V call is TRBV10-3, the J call TRBJ1-1; D is uncertain. Deletions cut 4 bases from V and 1 base from J, with 10 bases between. The CDR3 contains 14 residues. Per germline, CDR1 ENHRY and CDR2 SYGVKD. CDR3 bases: TGTGCCATCAGTGTAGCGGCAGAGAACACTGAAGCTTTCTTT. Protein: CAISVAAENTEAFF.

V usage is TRBV3-1 (or the pseudogene TRBV3-2) and J usage is TRBJ2-5; tentatively, D is TRBD2 (6 bases). This CDR3 is built from 13 residues. V dropped 2 bases and J dropped 4 bases, with 8 bases sitting between them. Germline V lookup: CDR1 LGHDT, CDR2 YNNKEL (reference sequence). CDR3 region: CASSQQAGETQYF. CDR3 bases: TGTGCCAGCAGCCAACAAGCGGGAGAGACCCAGTACTTC.

The chain uses TRBV4-2 and TRBJ2-7; 7 bases are shared with TRBD2. CDR1 is LGHNA and CDR2 is YNFKEQ in the germline V gene. With 0 bases clipped from V and 2 bases from J, the junction kept 4 bases outside the gene matches. The CDR3 has 15 residues. The CDR3 coding sequence is TGTGCCAGCAGCCAAGACGAGGGAGGGACCTACGAGCAGTACTTC. This codes for CASSQDEGGTYEQYF.

The J gene is TRBJ2-4, the V gene TRBV19; 9 bases are a match to TRBD1. The CDR3 is made up of 11 amino acids. Germline CDR1 reads LNHDA; CDR2 reads SQIVND (reference sequence). The J segment lost 4 bases and the V segment lost 11 bases, leaving 0 bases of the junction unmatched. The chain's CDR3 is CAGTGKNIQYF. CDR3 DNA: TGTGCCGGGACAGGGAAAAACATTCAGTACTTC. The full variable domain, with the rest looked up from reference TRBV19 and TRBJ2-4, is DGGITQSPKYLFRKEGQNVTLSCEQNLNHDAMYWYRQDPGQGLRLIYYSQIVNDFQKGDIAEGYSVSREKKESFPLTVTSAQKNPTAFYLCAGTGKNIQYFGAGTRLSVL.

The V call is TRBV7-9, the J call TRBJ1-5, with TRBD1 as a possible D gene (5 bases). Per germline, CDR1 SEHNR and CDR2 FQNEAQ (reference sequence). CDR3 length: 14 residues. With 3 bases removed from V and 4 bases from J, the gap between germline ends came to 10 bases. The CDR3 loop is CASSFQGSNQPQHF. CDR3 nucleotides: TGTGCCAGCAGCTTCCAGGGCTCAAATCAGCCCCAGCATTTT.

The chain joins TRBV3-1 (or the pseudogene TRBV3-2) to TRBJ1-4; D remains ambiguous. The germline V gene encodes CDR1 LGHDT and CDR2 YNNKEL (reference sequence). Trimming took off 1 base at V and 0 bases at J, with 12 bases between the two ends. CDR3 length: 17 amino acids. The CDR3 sequence is CASSQVYQAPTNEKLFF. The CDR3 DNA reads as TGTGCCAGCAGCCAAGTTTACCAGGCGCCAACTAATGAAAAACTGTTTTTT.

The chain combines TRBV9 with TRBJ2-1; TRBD2 is a possible D gene (6 bases). CDR1 is SGDLS and CDR2 is YYNGEE in the germline V gene. Between the trimmed V and J ends, which lost 0 bases and 5 bases, there was a span of 12 bases. The CDR3 length is 15 residues. The CDR3 spells CASSVATSYNNEQFF. CDR3 bases: TGTGCCAGCAGCGTAGCGACTAGTTACAACAATGAGCAGTTCTTC.

The CDR3 DNA reads as TGTGCCAGCACCTTTCTGAGGACAGGGACCTACAATGAGCAGTTCTTC. As protein: CASTFLRTGTYNEQFF. J is TRBJ2-1 and V is TRBV27; the match to TRBD1 covers 8 bases. Germline V gene sequence: CDR1 MNHEY, CDR2 SMNVEV (reference sequence). The CDR3 loop spans 16 amino acids. With 7 bases clipped from V and 2 bases from J, the junction kept 10 bases outside the gene matches.